The text below deals with one T cell receptor beta chain. This sample stems from a study of blood T cell repertoires in COVID-19. The overall study: Acute and convalescent COVID-19 specimens originated in the United States, Italy and Spain.

Profiled with immunoSEQ multiplex PCR; TCRdb holds only in-frame clones, not every one. Among fewer than 90,000 clones listed, about nine tenths were seen once. CDR3 length equals 16 residues. Trimming left V 2 bases short and J 0 bases short, with 11 bases between. Germline V gene sequence: CDR1 LNHDA, CDR2 SQIVND (reference sequence). V gene TRBV19 combines with J gene TRBJ2-4; D ambiguous. The receptor was isolated from a male donor with acute or convalescent COVID-19. Sequencing input: peripheral blood. The CDR3 region is CASSIISALAKNIQYF. The CDR3 nucleotides are TGTGCCAGTAGTATAATCAGTGCCCTAGCCAAAAACATTCAGTACTTC.